Included here is one TCR beta chain sequence, with context. Its specificity is unknown. These data belong to a study of CD8+ T cells in alopecia areata. The overall study: People stayed on tofacitinib for 6 to 18 months, then stopped the drug for 6 months.

Study outcomes and limitations: For patients receiving tofacitinib, scalp clonality and expanded CD8+ clones among the top 100 significantly decreased.

CDR3 length: 14 residues. Trimming stripped 2 bases from V and 6 bases from J, with 11 bases between. Germline lookup yields CDR1 GTSNPN and CDR2 SVGIG (reference sequence). Sequencing templates came from extracted RNA that was reverse transcribed into cDNA. The table came from immunoSEQ multiplex PCR; TCRdb's copy has only in-frame clones and leaves some out. The sample has about 250,000 clones, approximately 60% seen once. Treatment defined: oral pan-JAK inhibitor, 5-10 mg twice daily. The rearrangement links TRBV30 to TRBJ1-6; D might be TRBD1 (5 bases). The receptor was isolated from a human donor with alopecia areata. The sequenced sample was CD4+ T cells sorted from blood, obtained around week 54, from a patient treated with tofacitinib. The chain's CDR3 is CAWSQGALNSPLHF. In DNA, the CDR3 is TGTGCCTGGAGTCAGGGAGCGCTTAATTCACCCCTCCACTTT.